Below are 4 T cell receptor beta chains sequenced from a single sample in a study of T cell repertoires in cytomegalovirus infection. TCRdb re-called the reads through MiXCR, storing one row per CDR3 protein. This repertoire shows some 180,000 distinct CDR3 sequences, approximately 18% found once; its top ten account for approximately 25%. Sequencing was carried out using CD8+ T cells from PBMCs. Source of these receptors: a human donor in good health (CMV status not recorded). Some clones in this sample may be carry-over from other donors' samples.

The CDR3 DNA reads as TGTGCCAGCAGCCTAGGGGGCTTAGGGGGCACCTACGAGCAGTACTTC. Its translation: CASSLGGLGGTYEQYF. The chain carries TRBV9 and TRBJ2-7; 7 positions agree with TRBD1. The trim removed 4 bases at V and 2 bases at J, leaving 12 bases unmatched. Germline V gives CDR1 SGDLS, CDR2 YYNGEE. CDR3 length: 16 amino acids.

This clonotype was found a few times. The V and J genes are TRBV7-8 and TRBJ1-2; 7 positions match TRBD1. With 1 base clipped from V and 3 bases from J, the junction kept 5 bases outside the gene matches. Per the germline V gene, CDR1 is SGHVS and CDR2 is FQNEAQ. This CDR3 is built from 15 residues. Written as DNA, the CDR3 is TGTGCCAGCAGCTTAGAGGTGACAGGGTACTATGGCTACACCTTC. Amino acid sequence: CASSLEVTGYYGYTF.

This chain connects TRBV7-9 to TRBJ2-7, with D perhaps being TRBD1 or TRBD2 (5 bases each). The V and J ends lost 4 bases and 3 bases respectively, with 13 bases between them. The V gene's germline CDR1 is SEHNR and CDR2 FQNEAQ (reference sequence). The CDR3 has 14 residues. CDR3 in amino acids: CASSSEGYGYEQYF. In DNA, the CDR3 is TGTGCCAGCAGCTCCGAGGGGTACGGCTACGAGCAGTACTTC.

This clonotype showed up many times. V usage is TRBV11-2 and J usage is TRBJ2-1; D assignment may be TRBD1 or TRBD2 (6 bases each). The germline gives CDR1 SGHAT, CDR2 FQNNGV. This CDR3 region has 15 residues. The V gene lost 7 bases and the J gene lost 0 bases, with 13 bases spanning the gap. CDR3 loop: CASTLGGDSYNEQFF. The CDR3 DNA follows: TGTGCCAGCACCCTGGGGGGCGACTCCTACAATGAGCAGTTCTTC.